The rows below give T cell receptor beta chains drawn from one sample of a study of T cell responses to AZD1222 COVID-19 vaccine. TCRdb's table, derived via immunoSEQ multiplex PCR, lists solely in-frame clones and lacks some. The sample contains about 170,000 clones, around nine tenths of which appear only once. The sequenced sample was peripheral blood, obtained on day 0 of AZD1222 vaccination. The receptors stem from an adult in good health. The CDR3 runs from the conserved cysteine through the conserved F or W. A D gene is named only where the DNA matches it firmly. Size values are once, few and many counts, or a class for expanded clones, and some rows have none.

NA,TRBJ2-1,TRBV18,NA,TGTGCCAGCGGGGGCTTAGGGGGAGGTGCAAGGAATGAGCAGTTCTTC,CASGGLGGGARNEQFF
TRBD1,TRBJ1-1,TRBV27,NA,TGTGCCAGCAGTTTAGGTTCCCCGGGACAGGTTGTATGGGCTTTCTTT,CASSLGSPGQVVWAFF
NA,TRBJ2-7,TRBV28,NA,TGTGCCAGCAGTCTCTACGAGCAGTACTTC,CASSLYEQYF
TRBD2,TRBJ2-1,TRBV6-5,NA,TGTGCCAGCAGTTACCCTAGCGGGGACATCTACAATGAGCAGTTCTTC,CASSYPSGDIYNEQFF
TRBD2,TRBJ2-7,TRBV11-3,NA,TGTGCCAGCAGCTTAGGAACGGACGCGGGAGTAGAAGAGCAGTACTTC,CASSLGTDAGVEEQYF
NA,TRBJ1-1,TRBV6-5,NA,TGTGCCAGCAGTAAACGGACCTTGGGGAGCACTGAAGCTTTCTTT,CASSKRTLGSTEAFF
NA,TRBJ1-4,TRBV9,NA,TGTGCCAGCAGCGTAGGGCAGGGGAGGACTAATGAAAAACTGTTTTTT,CASSVGQGRTNEKLFF
TRBD1,TRBJ1-1,TRBV6-5,NA,TGTGCCAGCAGCCGACAGGGGGGCCTAAACACTGAAGCTTTCTTT,CASSRQGGLNTEAFF
NA,TRBJ2-1,TRBV7-9,NA,TGTGCCAGCAGCCGGGAGACCAATGAGCAGTTCTTC,CASSRETNEQFF
NA,TRBJ1-1,TRBV29-1,NA,TGCAGCGTTGTGTCGGCAAACAACGAAGCTTTCTTT,CSVVSANNEAFF
TRBD1,TRBJ1-2,TRBV6-1,NA,TGTGCCAGCAGTCCTGGACAGGGAGGCTACACCTTC,CASSPGQGGYTF
NA,TRBJ1-1,TRBV7-9,few,TGTGCCAGCAGCTTACAGCTGAACACTGAAGCTTTCTTT,CASSLQLNTEAFF
NA,TRBJ1-2,TRBV5-4,NA,TGTGCCAGCAGCTTGGGGGGGTATGGCTACACCTTC,CASSLGGYGYTF
NA,TRBJ2-1,TRBV10-3,NA,TGTGCCATCAGTGAGTCGGGACGTAGAGGGGGGAATGAGCAGTTCTTC,CAISESGRRGGNEQFF
NA,TRBJ1-5,TRBV19,NA,TGTGCCAGTAGTATCGGCAGGGGTTTCGATCAGCCCCAGCATTTT,CASSIGRGFDQPQHF
NA,TRBJ2-7,TRBV15,NA,TGTGCCACCAGCAGAGATGGGGGGAACGAGCAGTACTTC,CATSRDGGNEQYF
TRBD1,TRBJ2-7,TRBV10-1,NA,TGCGCCAGCAGTGCCCACAGGGGGCTAATAACCTACGAGCAGTACTTC,CASSAHRGLITYEQYF
NA,TRBJ2-3,TRBV6-5,NA,TGTGCTAGCACCAACCAAGATACGCAGTATTTT,CASTNQDTQYF
TRBD1,TRBJ1-1,TRBV10-3,NA,TGTGCCATCAGCGGGGACAGGGTCATGATCCCTGAAGCTTTCTTT,CAISGDRVMIPEAFF
NA,TRBJ2-7,TRBV19,NA,TGTGCCAGCTCGCCCAGCGGGCGCGCCTCCTACGAGCAGTACTTC,CASSPSGRASYEQYF
TRBD1,TRBJ2-7,TRBV5-5,NA,TGTGCCAGCAGCTCTTCGACAGGGACGGCCTACGAGCAGTACTTC,CASSSSTGTAYEQYF
NA,TRBJ1-1,TRBV21-1,once,TGTGCCAGCAGCAAAGAACACCTGAACACTGAAGCTTTCTTT,CASSKEHLNTEAFF
TRBD1,TRBJ2-1,TRBV29-1,NA,TGCAGCGTAGGGACAGGGAGCTCCTACAATGAGCAGTTCTTC,CSVGTGSSYNEQFF
TRBD2,TRBJ2-7,TRBV5-4,once,TGTGCCAGCAGCGACCCGACTAGCGGGAGATCCTACGAGCAGTACTTC,CASSDPTSGRSYEQYF
NA,TRBJ1-2,TRBV3-1/TRBV3-2,NA,TGTGCCAGCAGCCAAGAGAGGGGGGGAAACTATGGCTACACCTTC,CASSQERGGNYGYTF
NA,TRBJ2-2,TRBV5-5,NA,TGTGCCAGCAGTCCCGCCCCCGGGGAGCTGTTTTTT,CASSPAPGELFF
NA,TRBJ1-5,TRBV7-9,NA,TGTGCCAGCAGCAAACAGGGACAGCCCCAGCATTTT,CASSKQGQPQHF
TRBD1,TRBJ1-1,TRBV5-1,NA,TGCGCCAGCAGCCCGGGACAGTCGAACACTGAAGCTTTCTTT,CASSPGQSNTEAFF
NA,TRBJ1-1,TRBV25-1,NA,TGTGCCAGCAGGGAGGGGAACACTGAAGCTTTCTTT,CASREGNTEAFF
NA,TRBJ1-3,TRBV6-1,once,TGTGCCAGCAGTGATCGGACGTCCTCTGGAAACACCATATATTTT,CASSDRTSSGNTIYF
NA,TRBJ2-3,TRBV27,NA,TGTGCCAGCAGCACCTTGGGGGATACGCAGTATTTT,CASSTLGDTQYF
NA,TRBJ1-4,TRBV11-3,once,TGTGCCAGCAGTTTGAGTAGGGCCCAGAGCATTCATGAAAAACTGTTTTTT,CASSLSRAQSIHEKLFF
NA,TRBJ2-6,TRBV24-1,NA,TGTGCCACCTCGGACTTCTCTGGGGCCAACGTCCTGACTTTC,CATSDFSGANVLTF
TRBD1,TRBJ1-2,TRBV19,once,TGTGCCATTTCGACAGGGGCTCACTATGGCTACACCTTC,CAISTGAHYGYTF
TRBD1,TRBJ1-1,TRBV3-1/TRBV3-2,NA,TGTGCCAGCAGCCCGGGACAGGTCGATGAAGCTTTCTTT,CASSPGQVDEAFF
NA,TRBJ1-1,TRBV30,few,TGTGCCTGGAGTGAGGGTTACACTGAAGCTTTCTTT,CAWSEGYTEAFF
NA,TRBJ2-1,TRBV27,few,TGTGCCAGCAGCTTAGACGGCAGCTCCTACAATGAGCAGTTCTTC,CASSLDGSSYNEQFF
NA,TRBJ1-3,TRBV5-4,once,TGTGCCAGCAGCACCTTCTCTGGAAACACCATATATTTT,CASSTFSGNTIYF
NA,TRBJ2-1,TRBV7-9,NA,TGTGCCAGCAGTTATCCGGGGAATGAGCAGTTCTTC,CASSYPGNEQFF
TRBD2,TRBJ2-1,TRBV4-1,NA,TGCGCCAGCAGCCAAGGTTTAGCGGGAGCGGTTGAGCAGTTCTTC,CASSQGLAGAVEQFF
NA,TRBJ1-2,TRBV19,NA,TGTGCCAGCCAACCCGCTTACATGTTCTATGGCTACACCTTC,CASQPAYMFYGYTF
NA,TRBJ2-3,TRBV6-5,NA,TGTGCCAGCAGGCGTAGGGACGCAGATACGCAGTATTTT,CASRRRDADTQYF
TRBD1,TRBJ1-2,TRBV2,NA,TGTGCCAGCAGTGAAGTGGGGGACAGGGGGAACTATGGCTACACCTTC,CASSEVGDRGNYGYTF
NA,TRBJ1-4,TRBV4-2,NA,TGTGCCAGCAGCCAAGTTGGGGGTACTAATGAAAAACTGTTTTTT,CASSQVGGTNEKLFF
TRBD1,TRBJ2-2,TRBV5-1,NA,TGCGCCAGCAGCTTGTCGGGGACAGGGGGGACCGGGGAGCTGTTTTTT,CASSLSGTGGTGELFF
NA,TRBJ2-2,TRBV27,NA,TGTGCCGGCAGTTTATCGAACACCGGGGAGCTGTTTTTT,CAGSLSNTGELFF
TRBD2,TRBJ2-7,TRBV6-2/TRBV6-3,NA,TGTGCCAGCAGTTACTCGATTGGGACTAGCGGTTCCTGGGAGCAGTACTTC,CASSYSIGTSGSWEQYF
TRBD1,TRBJ2-1,TRBV5-1,NA,TGCGCCAGCAGCCCCGGACAGGTTTTGGCCAATGAGCAGTTCTTC,CASSPGQVLANEQFF
NA,TRBJ1-1,TRBV14,NA,TGTGCCAGCAGCCACCGGATTGGGGGCGAGGGCACTGAAGCTTTCTTT,CASSHRIGGEGTEAFF
TRBD2,TRBJ2-5,TRBV7-7,NA,TGTGCCAGCAGCTTAGCCCTAGGACTAGCGGGGCAAGAGACCCAGTACTTC,CASSLALGLAGQETQYF
TRBD1,TRBJ1-2,TRBV3-1/TRBV3-2,once,TGTGCCAGCAGCCAAGGACAGGGGGACTACGGTGGCTACACCTTC,CASSQGQGDYGGYTF
NA,TRBJ2-1,TRBV12-3/TRBV12-4,NA,TGTGCCAGCAGTTTAGCGGACTACAATGAGCAGTTCTTC,CASSLADYNEQFF
NA,TRBJ2-7,TRBV6-5,NA,TGTGCCAGCACCAGGGCAGGGGTCTCCTACGAGCAGTACTTC,CASTRAGVSYEQYF
NA,TRBJ1-2,TRBV10-3,NA,TGTGCCATCTTCCACTCGGTATCCTATGGCTACACCTTC,CAIFHSVSYGYTF
TRBD2,TRBJ2-7,TRBV5-4,NA,TGTGCCAGCAGCTTGTGGGGGGCTAGCGGGAGGGTAAACGAGCAGTACTTC,CASSLWGASGRVNEQYF
NA,TRBJ2-7,TRBV30,NA,TGTGCCTGGAGTGTGCTAGCCCACTACGAGCAGTACTTC,CAWSVLAHYEQYF
NA,TRBJ1-6,TRBV9,NA,TGTGCCAGCAGCCCTCATACCCAGTATAATTCACCCCTCCACTTT,CASSPHTQYNSPLHF
TRBD1,TRBJ1-1,TRBV7-9,once,TGTGCCAGCAGCCTGCTCAGGGACAGGGGGGCTGGTGAAGCTTTCTTT,CASSLLRDRGAGEAFF
TRBD1,TRBJ1-5,TRBV7-6,once,TGTGCCAGCAGCTTAGGCAGGGGGCTCGGCCAGCCCCAGCATTTT,CASSLGRGLGQPQHF
NA,TRBJ1-4,TRBV5-6,NA,TGTGCCAGCAGCTTTACTGGGAACCTGGGTGAAAAACTGTTTTTT,CASSFTGNLGEKLFF